A selection of T cell receptor beta chains follows, all from one sample in a study of glioma-infiltrating T cells. TCRdb passed the multiplex PCR reads through MiXCR, listing each CDR3 protein once. The table lists 6,000 or so distinct CDR3 sequences, about 28% of them singletons, with roughly an eighth in the top ten. Material for sequencing was glioma tissue, nonneoplastic brain tissue, or PBMCs (not recorded which). All receptors derive from a human donor with low-grade glioma or glioblastoma, undergoing nonglioma brain surgery, or in good health (not recorded which). Each CDR3 is given with its conserved first and last residue.

>TRBJ2-1|16|TRBV7-2
CASSLDPDGYYNEQFF
>TRBJ2-2|15|TRBV3-1
CASSRPGAGTGELFF
>TRBJ2-1|19|TRBV12-3/TRBV12-4
CASKGILGSGMSSYNEQFF
>TRBJ1-1|15|TRBV10-2
CATGGGAPLRTEAFF
>TRBJ2-5|13|TRBV5-4
CASSWEPQETQYF
>TRBJ2-5|15|TRBV5-4
CASSSDGTQAETQYF
>TRBJ2-3|12|TRBV28
CALLTPRDPQSF
>TRBJ1-2|14|TRBV2
CASRRDRTNYGYTF
>TRBJ2-3|14|TRBV5-4
CASSSQGATDTQYF
>TRBJ2-3|14|TRBV19
CASSIAAFADTQYF
>TRBJ2-5|15|TRBV19
CASSMSSGAPGTQYF
>TRBJ2-1|15|TRBV6-2/TRBV6-3
CASSYSLAGYNEQFF
>TRBJ2-1|12|TRBV2
CASRDRFGEHFF
>TRBJ2-1|15|TRBV7-3
CASSLRPGEDYEQFF
>TRBJ1-1|13|TRBV29-1
CSVRFTWNTEAFF
>TRBJ2-7|13|TRBV7-2
CASSLSLSYEQYF
>TRBJ2-1|17|TRBV4-3
CASSQVTGLAVDNEQFF
>TRBJ2-2|13|TRBV27
CASSYRRIGELFF
>TRBJ1-2|12|TRBV28
CASSEGNYGYTF
>TRBJ2-3|15|TRBV20-1
CSDRVEAGTGDAQYF
>TRBJ1-6|11|TRBV3-1
CASGRDSPLHF
>TRBJ2-1|17|TRBV19
CASSLFITSGIINEQFF
>TRBJ2-3|15|TRBV7-2
CASSRLGDTTDTQYF
>TRBJ2-5|15|TRBV20-1
CSARAGGSWEETQYF
>TRBJ2-1|16|TRBV9
CASSVSSGRAENEQFF
>TRBJ2-1|8|TRBV20-1
CSANPLFF
>TRBJ2-3|16|TRBV7-8
CASSARSGRRSHPQYF
>TRBJ1-1|14|TRBV7-6
CASSLQPGTAEAFF
>TRBJ1-2|15|TRBV19
CASSATGDWDYGYTF
>TRBJ1-1|16|TRBV27
CASSPQVYRVNTEAFF
>TRBJ2-3|15|TRBV20-1
CSARVEAGGGDTQHF
>TRBJ2-3|16|TRBV3-1
CASSRKIAGGTDTQYF
>TRBJ2-7|13|TRBV5-1
CASSSTAYYEQYF